The text below deals with one T cell receptor (beta chain). This record comes from a study of blood T cell repertoires in COVID-19. Whole-study context: Acute and convalescent COVID-19 samples came from the United States, Italy and Spain.

The CDR3 runs 14 residues. Germline lookup yields CDR1 MNHEY and CDR2 SVGAGI. V shed 7 bases, J shed 7 bases, and the junction held 7 bases outside the gene matches. The protocol was immunoSEQ multiplex PCR, while the TCRdb copy is restricted to in-frame clones and leaves out a portion. The table lists about 260,000 clones, approximately 90% of them singletons. The chain combines TRBV6-5 with TRBJ2-1; TRBD1 matches at 10 bases. The origin of this receptor is a man aged 40-50 years who had been exposed to COVID-19. The sequenced sample was PBMCs or T cells enriched from blood (not recorded which). The CDR3 here is CASTPGQGSNEQFF. The CDR3 nucleotides read TGTGCCAGCACCCCGGGACAGGGGTCAAATGAGCAGTTCTTC.